The 21 T cell receptor beta chains given below trace back to one sample, sequenced in a study of OX40 agonist ivuxolimab in advanced cancers. The library was generated by the immunoSEQ multiplex PCR assay. TCRdb took over this immuneACCESS table, retaining in-frame rearrangements with V and J assigned. Such tables are incomplete; in checked studies, under half of the missing clones stem from an unresolved V gene, and the remainder is unexplained. Counted in this sample were under 200,000 clones; roughly 94% of them appeared once. The top ten clones comprise approximately 0.32% of the sample. The material sequenced was CD4+ or CD8+ T cells sorted from blood, taken in a trial of the OX40 agonist ivuxolimab. The source of these receptors is an adult with an advanced solid tumor such as melanoma, head and neck, liver or kidney cancer.

The CDR3 sequence is CASSPVSGSGNEQFF. Here the CDR3 DNA reads TGTGCCAGCTCACCTGTCTCCGGGAGTGGCAATGAGCAGTTCTTC. The chain links TRBV18 to TRBJ2-1, with D possibly TRBD2 on 6 matching bases. Trimming removed 3 bases at V and 6 bases at J, with 15 bases between. The germline CDR1 and CDR2 sequences are KGHSH and LQKENI. This CDR3 contains 15 residues. The complete variable domain, with remaining parts taken from reference TRBV18 and TRBJ2-1, reads NAGVMQNPRHLVRRRGQEARLRCSPMKGHSHVYWYRQLPEEGLKFMVYLQKENIIDESGMPKERFSAEFPKEGPSILRIQQVVRGDSAAYFCASSPVSGSGNEQFFGPGTRLTVL.

This clone was picked up one time. CDR3 protein: CASSLRFFRDRSNYGYTF. The CDR3 DNA reads TGCGCCAGCAGCCTCAGGTTTTTCCGGGACAGAAGCAACTATGGCTACACCTTC. This chain connects TRBV4-3 to TRBJ1-2; 7 positions agree with TRBD1. The CDR3 has 18 residues. Germline-derived CDR1 and CDR2 are LGHNA and YSLEER. J was trimmed by 2 bases and V by 4 bases; bases with no gene match: 16.

J is TRBJ1-2 and V is TRBV10-3; D gene unclear. The CDR3 runs to 14 residues. In germline, CDR1 is ENHRY, CDR2 SYGVKD. Trimming left V 2 bases short and J 6 bases short, with 13 bases between. CDR3 loop: CAISEPTLRDGYTF. The CDR3 nucleotides read TGTGCCATCAGTGAGCCTACTTTGAGGGATGGCTACACCTTC.

This clone was recorded once. The chain carries TRBV9 and TRBJ1-2, with D perhaps matching TRBD1 (6 bases). Germline assignment: CDR1 SGDLS and CDR2 YYNGEE. With 1 base removed from V and 6 bases from J, the gap between germline ends came to 10 bases. This CDR3 spans 13 amino acids. In nucleotides, the CDR3 is TGTGCCAGCAGCGTATACAGGGCGAATGGCTACACCTTC. Its translation: CASSVYRANGYTF.

The chain recombines TRBV4-3 with TRBJ2-6; perhaps TRBD1 as D (6 bases). The CDR3 has 20 residues. V shed 0 bases and J shed 0 bases, with 18 bases lying between them. In germline, CDR1 is LGHNA, CDR2 YSLEER. This CDR3 is CASSQDPARPGHSGANVLTF. CDR3 DNA: TGCGCCAGCAGCCAAGATCCCGCCAGGCCGGGACACTCTGGGGCCAACGTCCTGACTTTC.

The V call is TRBV7-2, the J call TRBJ1-1; 9 bases align to TRBD1. Trimming took 3 bases from V and 4 from J; bases not matched to a gene: 9. Germline CDR1 SGHTA, CDR2 FQGNSA. This CDR3 region has 16 residues. In nucleotides, the CDR3 is TGTGCCAGCAGCTTCCGACCGGGACAGGGTATCACTGAAGCTTTCTTT. It specifies CASSFRPGQGITEAFF.

CDR3 DNA: TGCAGCGTTGAAGATGGGGGATGGGGGAGGACAGATACGCAGTATTTT. Its protein product is CSVEDGGWGRTDTQYF. The chain uses TRBV29-1 and TRBJ2-3, with TRBD2 as a possible D gene (6 bases). Deletions cut 0 bases from V and 3 bases from J, with 16 bases between. This CDR3 is 16 amino acids long. Germline V gene lookup returns CDR1 SQVTM and CDR2 ANQGSEA.

This chain uses TRBV2 with TRBJ1-5; D is ambiguous. The V end was cut by 2 bases, the J end by 0 bases, with 2 bases between. Germline CDR1 SNHLY, CDR2 FYNNEI. The CDR3 covers 13 residues. CDR3 bases: TGTGCCAGCAGTGAAACTAGCAATCAGCCCCAGCATTTT. This encodes CASSETSNQPQHF.

The CDR3 loop reads CASSPLETGYGYTF. CDR3 bases: TGTGCCAGCTCACCTTTGGAGACAGGGTACGGCTACACCTTC. The J gene is TRBJ1-2, the V gene TRBV18; 7 nucleotides align to TRBD1. CDR1 is KGHSH and CDR2 is LQKENI in the germline V gene. The length of the CDR3 is 14 residues. V trimming: 3 bases; J trimming: 8 bases; junction bases outside the gene matches: 9.

J is TRBJ2-7 and V is TRBV19; TRBD2 agrees at 9 bases. The germline V gene has CDR1 LNHDA and CDR2 SQIVND (reference sequence). There are 15 residues in the CDR3. Losses at the gene ends were 5 bases for V and 3 bases for J; bases not matched to a gene: 8. In DNA form, the CDR3 reads TGTGCCAGTAGTCCCCGGACTAGCGCCCGCTACGAGCAGTACTTC. Translation: CASSPRTSARYEQYF.

The V and J genes are TRBV7-9 and TRBJ1-1; D is uncertain. CDR1 and CDR2 from the germline V gene are SEHNR and FQNEAQ (reference sequence). The V end lost 3 bases, the J end lost 4 bases, and 6 bases lay between the germline ends. The CDR3 is 12 amino acids. The CDR3 is CASSFEGTEAFF. CDR3 nucleotide sequence: TGTGCCAGCAGCTTTGAGGGCACTGAAGCTTTCTTT.

This chain joins TRBV7-8 and TRBJ2-7; 11 bases line up with TRBD2. Germline V gene data show CDR1 as SGHVS and CDR2 as FQNEAQ. This CDR3 is 17 amino acids long. V dropped 8 bases and J dropped 0; count of bases not matched to a gene: 12. The CDR3 sequence: CASRTWTSGSYSYEQYF. DNA for the CDR3: TGTGCCAGCCGAACCTGGACTAGCGGGTCTTACTCCTACGAGCAGTACTTC.

The V call is TRBV5-4, the J call TRBJ2-3, with 7 bases that match TRBD2. The CDR3 contains 15 residues. CDR1 and CDR2 from the germline V gene are SGHNT and YYREEE (reference sequence). V was pared by 0 bases and J by 3 bases, with 4 bases of the junction left unmatched. CDR3 amino acids: CASSLAAGVTDTQYF. CDR3 nucleotides: TGTGCCAGCAGCTTGGCGGCGGGAGTAACAGATACGCAGTATTTT.

This chain connects TRBV5-4 to TRBJ1-2; tentatively, D is TRBD1 (6 bases). CDR1 is SGHNT, CDR2 YYREEE, per germline (reference sequence). V was clipped by 0 bases and J by 8 bases, with 20 bases between them. The CDR3 spans 16 residues. The chain's CDR3 is CASSLAVVRGRKGYTF. In DNA form, the CDR3 reads TGTGCCAGCAGCTTGGCTGTGGTGCGGGGGCGCAAGGGCTACACCTTC.

The chain's CDR3 is CASIEGRAFF. The CDR3 DNA follows: TGTGCCAGCATCGAGGGTCGGGCTTTCTTT. The chain couples TRBV2 to TRBJ1-1; D is undetermined. Per the germline V gene, CDR1 is SNHLY and CDR2 is FYNNEI. Trimming left V 7 bases short and J 11 bases short, with 11 bases between. The CDR3 length is 10 residues.

Turning to this clone: Mismatch with germline at one junction end may stem from a read error. The genes are TRBV15 and TRBJ2-7; 7 bases map to TRBD1. CDR1 is LNHNV, CDR2 YYDKDF, per germline (reference sequence). There are 12 residues in the CDR3. For the CDR3, the DNA is TGTGCCACCAGCGGTCGACAGGGTATAGTACACTTC. It codes for CATSGRQGIVHF.

CDR3 loop: CASSPQQNTEAFF. As DNA, the CDR3 is TGCGCCAGCAGCCCGCAGCAGAACACTGAAGCTTTCTTT. The rearrangement joins TRBV5-1 to TRBJ1-1; no firm D call. V lost 4 bases to trimming and J lost 1 base, with 8 bases between them. The CDR3 loop spans 13 amino acids. Per germline, CDR1 SGHRS and CDR2 YFSETQ.

The chain combines TRBV5-1 with TRBJ2-1; possibly TRBD2 for D (6 bases). CDR1 and CDR2 from the germline V gene are SGHRS and YFSETQ. V dropped 0 bases and J dropped 5 bases, with 9 bases sitting between them. This CDR3 region has 14 residues. The CDR3 protein is CASSLGGGDNEQFF. The CDR3 nucleotides are TGCGCCAGCAGCTTGGGGGGCGGGGACAATGAGCAGTTCTTC.

The chain is built from TRBV11-3 and TRBJ2-1, with a tentative D call TRBD1 (6 bases). Germline-derived CDR1 and CDR2 are SGHNT and YENEEA. Trimming cost V 5 bases and J 4 bases, with 12 bases left between them. CDR3 size: 14 residues. This CDR3 reads CASSPGDNYNEQFF. CDR3 DNA: TGTGCCAGCAGCCCCGGGGACAATTACAATGAGCAGTTCTTC.

The chain carries TRBV27 and TRBJ2-7; 7 bases line up with TRBD1. V lost 5 bases to trimming and J lost 2 bases; unmatched junction nucleotides: 6. Germline V gives CDR1 MNHEY, CDR2 SMNVEV (reference sequence). The CDR3 runs to 14 residues. The CDR3 loop reads CASSRPGQPYEQYF. CDR3 DNA sequence: TGTGCCAGCAGTCGTCCGGGACAGCCCTACGAGCAGTACTTC.

J is TRBJ1-2 and V is TRBV11-3; 12 bases map to TRBD1. Germline CDR1 and CDR2: SGHNT and YENEEA. Germline trimming cut 5 bases from V and 13 bases from J; bases unmatched to any gene: 11. The CDR3 spans 14 residues. CDR3 in amino acids: CASSLGGTGGRRTF. CDR3 coding DNA: TGTGCCAGCAGCCTAGGCGGGACAGGGGGCCGCCGCACCTTC.